The clone carrying this TCR beta chain was detected many times. The entry originates in a study of neurological immune-mediated disorders. This CDR3 contains 15 residues. V lost 0 bases and J lost 0, with 8 bases in between. Germline V gives CDR1 MNHEY, CDR2 SVGAGI. The study built sorted libraries from some 930,000 CD4+ or CD8+ T cells. The cDNA was synthesized by means of template-switch 5'RACE, which was carried out with 10-nucleotide random UMIs. Each CDR3 protein gets one entry after TCRdb re-called the 5' RACE reads with MiXCR. The sample carries 20,000 to 25,000 distinct CDR3 sequences, about 6.2% recorded once.

The receptor's source is a man aged 18-30 years in good health. The V call is TRBV6-5, the J call TRBJ1-1; no clear D gene. The sample consisted of CD8+ T cells from blood. The chain's CDR3 is CASSYSNTMNTEAFF. For the CDR3, the DNA is TGTGCCAGCAGTTACTCGAATACCATGAACACTGAAGCTTTCTTT.